This note documents a single T cell receptor (beta chain) sequence. CDR1 SGHAT and CDR2 FQDESV come from the germline V gene (reference sequence). V lost 3 bases and J lost 2; bases outside the gene matches: 11. This CDR3 is 17 amino acids long. These data originate in a study of OX40 agonist ivuxolimab in advanced cancers. TCRdb's table, derived via immunoSEQ multiplex PCR, lists solely in-frame clones and lacks some. The repertoire includes fewer than 70,000 clones, 87% of them detected once, and around 2.7% sits in the top ten. The chain has TRBV11-1 and TRBJ2-3; 7 bases map to TRBD2. The sample here was CD4+ or CD8+ T cells sorted from blood, taken in a trial of the OX40 agonist ivuxolimab. The sequence was obtained from an adult with an advanced solid tumor such as melanoma, head and neck, liver or kidney cancer. CDR3 region: CASSFGAGIGNTDTQYF. For the CDR3, the DNA is TGTGCCAGCAGCTTCGGAGCGGGGATAGGGAACACAGATACGCAGTATTTT.